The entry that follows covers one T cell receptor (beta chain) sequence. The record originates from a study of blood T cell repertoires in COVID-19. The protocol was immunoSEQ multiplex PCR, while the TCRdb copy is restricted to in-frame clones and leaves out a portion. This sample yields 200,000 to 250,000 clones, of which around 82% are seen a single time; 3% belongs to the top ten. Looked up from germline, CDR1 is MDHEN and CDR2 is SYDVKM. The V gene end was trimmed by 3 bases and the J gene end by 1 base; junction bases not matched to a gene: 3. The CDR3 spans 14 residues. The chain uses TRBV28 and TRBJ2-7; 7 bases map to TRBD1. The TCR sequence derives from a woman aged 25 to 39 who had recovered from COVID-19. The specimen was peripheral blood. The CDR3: CASSLTGMSYEQYF. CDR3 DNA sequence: TGTGCCAGCAGTTTGACAGGGATGTCCTACGAGCAGTACTTC.